Each of the 10 T cell receptor beta chains below was sequenced from the same sample in a study of blood T cell repertoires in COVID-19. Only in-frame clones appear in the TCRdb table, and some are missing; sequencing was by immunoSEQ multiplex PCR. The sample holds some 270,000 clones; around 90% are singletons and the top ten take 1.5% to 2%. The sequenced material came from PBMCs or T cells enriched from blood (not recorded which). Receptor source: a woman aged 40 to 50 who had recovered from COVID-19.

This chain links TRBV29-1 with TRBJ2-3; possible D gene TRBD2, 6 bases. The CDR3 runs to 15 residues. Deletions cut 6 bases from V and 0 bases from J, with 16 bases between. Germline V CDR1 and CDR2: SQVTM, ANQGSEA. In DNA, the CDR3 is TGCAGCGTGGGTAGGCGGCTAGCGAGCACAGATACGCAGTATTTT. It is translated as CSVGRRLASTDTQYF.

This chain joins TRBV7-2 and TRBJ1-2, with D possibly matching TRBD1 (5 bases). CDR1 is SGHTA, CDR2 FQGNSA, per germline. V lost 1 base and J 2 bases, leaving 11 bases between the germline ends. The CDR3 is made up of 15 amino acids. CDR3 sequence (DNA): TGTGCCAGCAGCTTAGGGAGGGGTCTGAACTATGGCTACACCTTC. It yields the protein CASSLGRGLNYGYTF. Supplemented by reference TRBV7-2 and TRBJ1-2, the full variable domain reads GAGVSQSPSNKVTEKGKDVELRCDPISGHTALYWYRQSLGQGLEFLIYFQGNSAPDKSGLPSDRFSAERTGGSVSTLTIQRTQQEDSAVYLCASSLGRGLNYGYTFGSGTRLTVV.

The chain couples TRBV19 to TRBJ1-1; D unclear. The CDR3 has 15 residues. CDR1 is LNHDA, CDR2 SQIVND, per germline (reference sequence). Trimming removed 4 bases at V and 4 bases at J, with 16 bases between. This chain's CDR3 is CASSTMRGSFTEAFF. In DNA, the CDR3 is TGTGCCAGTAGTACGATGAGAGGGTCTTTCACTGAAGCTTTCTTT.

V usage is TRBV5-4 and J usage is TRBJ1-3; 8 bases line up with TRBD1. This CDR3 comprises 16 residues. Trimming removed 5 bases from V and 4 bases from J; junction bases left unmatched: 11. CDR1 is SGHNT and CDR2 is YYREEE in the germline V gene (reference sequence). Here the CDR3 DNA reads TGTGCCAGCAGTAGCGGACAGGGAGTAAGAGGAAACACCATATATTTT. Its protein product is CASSSGQGVRGNTIYF.

The chain uses TRBV18 and TRBJ1-1, with 7 positions matching TRBD1. Per germline, CDR1 KGHSH and CDR2 LQKENI. The CDR3 runs to 16 residues. Losses at the gene ends were 2 bases for V and 0 bases for J; bases not matched to a gene: 6. Written as DNA, the CDR3 is TGTGCCAGCTCACCAATCTCGACAGGGATGAACACTGAAGCTTTCTTT. Translating gives CASSPISTGMNTEAFF. The whole variable domain, filled in from reference TRBV18 and TRBJ1-1, reads NAGVMQNPRHLVRRRGQEARLRCSPMKGHSHVYWYRQLPEEGLKFMVYLQKENIIDESGMPKERFSAEFPKEGPSILRIQQVVRGDSAAYFCASSPISTGMNTEAFFGQGTRLTVV.

The rearrangement uses TRBV7-3 and TRBJ2-1; 10 positions match TRBD2. Germline-derived CDR1 and CDR2 are SGHTA and FQGTGA. The CDR3 extends over 15 amino acids. V gave up 1 base and J gave up 4 bases; unmatched junction bases: 1. CDR3 coding DNA: TGTGCCAGCAGCTTAAATAGCGGGAGGTACAATGAGCAGTTCTTC. Its translation: CASSLNSGRYNEQFF.

The rearrangement links TRBV30 to TRBJ1-4, with 9 bases identical to TRBD1. V lost 4 bases, J lost 6 bases, and 9 bases stayed unmatched. CDR1 and CDR2 from the germline V gene are GTSNPN and SVGIG (reference sequence). This CDR3 contains 15 residues. For the CDR3, the DNA is TGTGCCTGGAATTTCGGGACAGGGTACCATGAAAAACTGTTTTTT. This translates into CAWNFGTGYHEKLFF.

V gene TRBV6-1 combines with J gene TRBJ2-2; the D gene is possibly TRBD1 (5 bases). The CDR3 is made up of 15 amino acids. V lost 3 bases to trimming and J lost 5 bases, with 13 bases between them. Germline lookup yields CDR1 MNHNS and CDR2 SASEGT. The CDR3 DNA reads TGTGCCAGCAGTGAGCTGGACAAGGTGACCGGGGAGCTGTTTTTT. Its protein is CASSELDKVTGELFF.

This chain links TRBV4-3 with TRBJ2-3; 9 bases are a match to TRBD2. V shed 1 base and J 3 bases; nucleotides not matched to a gene: 5. The CDR3 covers 16 residues. Looked up from germline, CDR1 is LGHNA and CDR2 is YSLEER. CDR3 DNA: TGCGCCAGCAGCCAAGGACTAGCGGCGGAGACAGATACGCAGTATTTT. This sequence encodes CASSQGLAAETDTQYF.

The V call is TRBV18, the J call TRBJ2-1; D perhaps matches TRBD2 (6 bases). V was trimmed by 6 bases and J by 8 bases, leaving 29 bases between them. The CDR3 totals 18 residues. The V gene's germline CDR1 is KGHSH and CDR2 LQKENI. CDR3 DNA sequence: TGTGCCAGCTCTCAACGGAATGGGAGAGGGAGGCCGGGGGATGAGCAGTTCTTC. Its translation is CASSQRNGRGRPGDEQFF.